The clone carrying this TCR beta chain was seen once. Original methodology: Nucleated cell counts were estimated from reference gene primer amplification. This table comes from immunoSEQ multiplex PCR, and its TCRdb copy is limited to in-frame clones, with some not included. That table is the source of V, J and clone size, and D and trimming were worked out from the DNA. The table records about 250,000 clones, around four fifths of them present only once. This record belongs to a study of blood T cell repertoires in COVID-19. Study information: Acute-phase and convalescent COVID-19 samples originated in the United States, Italy and Spain. The analysed material was cDNA or gDNA that came from T cells, B-cell-depleted T cells, or PBMCs.

This CDR3 contains 15 residues. The germline V gene has CDR1 KGHSH and CDR2 LQKENI. J was trimmed by 2 bases and V by 3 bases; bases with no gene match: 5. The chain joins TRBV18 to TRBJ2-7, with 9 bases that match TRBD2. The source of this sequence is a woman aged 55-75 years with active or convalescent COVID-19. The sequenced material came from peripheral blood. The DNA for the CDR3 is TGTGCCAGCTCACCCCGGACTAGCGAGACCTACGAGCAGTACTTC. Amino acid sequence: CASSPRTSETYEQYF.